The clone carrying this T cell receptor (beta chain) was counted only a few times. These data belong to a study of cytomegalovirus exposure and HLA in healthy donors. Both 60 Vbeta primers and 13 Jbeta primers went into the PCR. TCRdb keeps only in-frame clones here, not all; method: immunoSEQ multiplex PCR. The sample has roughly 200,000 clones, 75% to 85% seen once. The CDR3 contains 15 residues. CDR1 is MGHRA and CDR2 is YSYEKL in the germline V gene. V was trimmed by 0 bases and J by 4 bases, leaving 10 bases between them. This chain links TRBV4-1 with TRBJ1-3; D uncertain. Source material: PBMCs. The TCR comes from a boy aged 10-17 years in good health and CMV-seronegative. As DNA, the CDR3 is TGCGCCAGCAGCCAAGAATGGGCGTACGGAAACACCATATATTTT. Translating gives CASSQEWAYGNTIYF.